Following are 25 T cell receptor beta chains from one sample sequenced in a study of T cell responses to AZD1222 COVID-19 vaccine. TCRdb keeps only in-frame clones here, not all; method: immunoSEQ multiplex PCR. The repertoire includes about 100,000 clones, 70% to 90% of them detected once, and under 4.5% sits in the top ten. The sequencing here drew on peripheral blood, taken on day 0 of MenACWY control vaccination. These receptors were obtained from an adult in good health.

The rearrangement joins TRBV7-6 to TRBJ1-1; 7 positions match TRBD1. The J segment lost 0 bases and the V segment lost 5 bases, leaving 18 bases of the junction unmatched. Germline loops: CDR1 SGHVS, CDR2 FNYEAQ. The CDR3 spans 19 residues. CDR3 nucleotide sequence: TGTGCCAGCAGCCTACGTGACAGGGTGCGAAGTAGTATGAACACTGAAGCTTTCTTT. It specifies CASSLRDRVRSSMNTEAFF.

The CDR3 DNA reads as TGTGCCAGCAGCCCAGGGTGGGGCGGGAGTCTGGGGAATGAGCAGTTCTTC. It encodes CASSPGWGGSLGNEQFF. The chain carries TRBV3-1 (or the pseudogene TRBV3-2) and TRBJ2-1; 7 nucleotides match TRBD2. Germline CDR1 LGHDT, CDR2 YNNKEL (reference sequence). Trimming took 4 bases from V and 7 from J; bases not matched to a gene: 16. There are 17 residues in the CDR3.

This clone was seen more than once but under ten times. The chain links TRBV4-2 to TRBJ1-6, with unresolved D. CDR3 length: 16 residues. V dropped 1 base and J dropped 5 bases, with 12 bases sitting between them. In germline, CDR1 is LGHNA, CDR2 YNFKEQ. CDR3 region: CASSQVGGNDNSPLHF. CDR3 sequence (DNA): TGTGCCAGCAGCCAAGTTGGCGGAAACGATAATTCACCCCTCCACTTT.

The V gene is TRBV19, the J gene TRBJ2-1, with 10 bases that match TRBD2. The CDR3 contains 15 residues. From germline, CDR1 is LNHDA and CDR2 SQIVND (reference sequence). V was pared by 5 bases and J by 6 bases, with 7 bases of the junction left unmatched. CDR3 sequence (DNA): TGTGCCAGTAGTGCCCTAGCGGGAGTAGTCAATGAGCAGTTCTTC. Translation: CASSALAGVVNEQFF. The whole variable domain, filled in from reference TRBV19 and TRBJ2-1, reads DGGITQSPKYLFRKEGQNVTLSCEQNLNHDAMYWYRQDPGQGLRLIYYSQIVNDFQKGDIAEGYSVSREKKESFPLTVTSAQKNPTAFYLCASSALAGVVNEQFFGPGTRLTVL.

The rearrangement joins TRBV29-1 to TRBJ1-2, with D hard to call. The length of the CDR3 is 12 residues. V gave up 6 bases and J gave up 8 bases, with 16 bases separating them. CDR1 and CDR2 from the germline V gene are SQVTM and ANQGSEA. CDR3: CSVSAISGGYTF. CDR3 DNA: TGCAGCGTCTCAGCAATATCAGGCGGCTACACCTTC.

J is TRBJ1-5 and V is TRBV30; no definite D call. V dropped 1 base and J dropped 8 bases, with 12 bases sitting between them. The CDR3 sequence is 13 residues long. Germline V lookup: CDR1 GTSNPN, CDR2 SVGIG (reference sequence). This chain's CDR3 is CAWSEQPGEPQHF. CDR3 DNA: TGTGCCTGGAGTGAACAGCCTGGTGAGCCCCAGCATTTT.

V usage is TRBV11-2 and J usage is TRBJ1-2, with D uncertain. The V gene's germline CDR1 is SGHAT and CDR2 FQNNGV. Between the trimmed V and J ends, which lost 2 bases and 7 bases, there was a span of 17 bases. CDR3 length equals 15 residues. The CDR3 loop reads CASSLNAWGASGYTF. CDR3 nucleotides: TGTGCCAGCAGCTTAAACGCATGGGGTGCCTCTGGCTACACCTTC.

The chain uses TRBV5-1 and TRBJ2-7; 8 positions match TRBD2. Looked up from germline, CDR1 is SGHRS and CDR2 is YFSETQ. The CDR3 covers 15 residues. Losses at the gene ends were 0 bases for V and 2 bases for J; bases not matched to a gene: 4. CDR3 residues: CASSLDAGGAYEQYF. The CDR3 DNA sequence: TGCGCCAGCAGCTTGGATGCCGGGGGGGCCTACGAGCAGTACTTC.

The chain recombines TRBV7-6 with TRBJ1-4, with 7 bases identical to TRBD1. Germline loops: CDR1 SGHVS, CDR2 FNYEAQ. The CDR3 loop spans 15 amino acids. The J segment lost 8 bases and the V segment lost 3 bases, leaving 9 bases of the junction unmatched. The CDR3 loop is CASSLTGQSVEKLFF. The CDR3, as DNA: TGTGCCAGCAGCTTGACAGGGCAATCGGTGGAAAAACTGTTTTTT.

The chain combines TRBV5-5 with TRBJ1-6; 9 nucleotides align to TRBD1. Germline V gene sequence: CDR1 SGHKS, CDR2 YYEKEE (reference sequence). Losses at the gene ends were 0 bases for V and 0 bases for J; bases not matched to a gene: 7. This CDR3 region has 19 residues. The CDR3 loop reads CASSLGGTGPSSYNSPLHF. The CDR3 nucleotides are TGTGCCAGCAGCTTGGGAGGGACAGGGCCGAGCTCCTATAATTCACCCCTCCACTTT.

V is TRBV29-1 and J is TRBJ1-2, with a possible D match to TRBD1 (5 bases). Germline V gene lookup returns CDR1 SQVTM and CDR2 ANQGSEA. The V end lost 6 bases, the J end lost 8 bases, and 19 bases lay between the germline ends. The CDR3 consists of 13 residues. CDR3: CSVPRDSSEGYTF. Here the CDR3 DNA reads TGCAGCGTACCTCGGGACTCCTCAGAGGGCTACACCTTC.

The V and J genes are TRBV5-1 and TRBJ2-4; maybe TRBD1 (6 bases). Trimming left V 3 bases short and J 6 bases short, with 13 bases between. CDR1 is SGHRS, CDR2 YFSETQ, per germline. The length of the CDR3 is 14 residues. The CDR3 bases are TGCGCCAGCAGCTCCCAGGGGTCGGCAAACATTCAGTACTTC. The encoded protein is CASSSQGSANIQYF.

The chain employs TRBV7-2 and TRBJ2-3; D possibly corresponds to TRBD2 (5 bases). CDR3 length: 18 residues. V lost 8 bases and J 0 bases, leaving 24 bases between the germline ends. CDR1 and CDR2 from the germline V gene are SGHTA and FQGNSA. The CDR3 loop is CASRPPIYSGLSTDTQYF. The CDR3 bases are TGTGCCAGCCGACCACCAATCTACAGCGGCTTAAGCACAGATACGCAGTATTTT.

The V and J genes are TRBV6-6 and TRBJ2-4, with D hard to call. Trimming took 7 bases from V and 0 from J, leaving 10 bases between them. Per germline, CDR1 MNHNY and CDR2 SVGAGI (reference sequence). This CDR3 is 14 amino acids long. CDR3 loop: CASTETLAKNIQYF. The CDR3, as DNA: TGTGCCAGCACGGAGACTTTAGCCAAAAACATTCAGTACTTC.

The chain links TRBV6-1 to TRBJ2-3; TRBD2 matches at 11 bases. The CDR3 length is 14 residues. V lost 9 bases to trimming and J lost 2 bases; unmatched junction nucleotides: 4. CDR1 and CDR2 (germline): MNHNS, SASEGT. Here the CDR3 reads CASRLAGPTDTQYF. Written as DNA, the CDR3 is TGTGCCAGTCGACTAGCGGGGCCCACAGATACGCAGTATTTT.

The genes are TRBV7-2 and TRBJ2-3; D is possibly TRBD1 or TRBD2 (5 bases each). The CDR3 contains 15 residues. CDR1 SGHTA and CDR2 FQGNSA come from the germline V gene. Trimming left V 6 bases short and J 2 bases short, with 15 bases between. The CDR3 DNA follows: TGTGCCAGCAGTACTTCCGGGACCTCCACAGATACGCAGTATTTT. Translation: CASSTSGTSTDTQYF.

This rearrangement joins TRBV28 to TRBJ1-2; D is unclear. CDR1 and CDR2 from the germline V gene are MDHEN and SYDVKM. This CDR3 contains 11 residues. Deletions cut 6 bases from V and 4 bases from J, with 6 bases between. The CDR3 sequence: CASRPGYGYTF. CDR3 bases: TGTGCCAGCAGGCCCGGCTATGGCTACACCTTC.

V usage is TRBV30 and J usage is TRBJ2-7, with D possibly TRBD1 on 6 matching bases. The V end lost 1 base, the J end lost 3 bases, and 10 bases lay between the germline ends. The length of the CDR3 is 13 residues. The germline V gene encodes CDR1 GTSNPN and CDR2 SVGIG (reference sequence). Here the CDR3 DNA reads TGTGCCTGGAGTGATGGCAGGGGCTACGAGCAGTACTTC. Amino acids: CAWSDGRGYEQYF.

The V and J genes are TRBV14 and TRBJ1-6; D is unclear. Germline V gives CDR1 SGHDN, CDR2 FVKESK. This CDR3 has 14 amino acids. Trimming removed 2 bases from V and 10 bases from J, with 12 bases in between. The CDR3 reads CASSQSSFLSPLHF. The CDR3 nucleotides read TGTGCCAGCAGCCAATCCTCTTTTCTATCACCCCTCCACTTT.

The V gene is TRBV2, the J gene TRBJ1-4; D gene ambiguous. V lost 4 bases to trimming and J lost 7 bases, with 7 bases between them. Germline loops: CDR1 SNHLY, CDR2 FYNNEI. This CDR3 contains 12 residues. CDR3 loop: CASSGVAEKLFF. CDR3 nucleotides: TGTGCCAGCAGTGGAGTCGCTGAAAAACTGTTTTTT.

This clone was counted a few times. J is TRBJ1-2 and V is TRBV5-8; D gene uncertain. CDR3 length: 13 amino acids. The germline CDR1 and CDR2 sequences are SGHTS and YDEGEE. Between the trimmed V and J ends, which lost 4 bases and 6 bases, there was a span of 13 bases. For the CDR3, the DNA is TGTGCCAGCAGCCCCGCAGAGTTGGATGGCTACACCTTC. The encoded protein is CASSPAELDGYTF.

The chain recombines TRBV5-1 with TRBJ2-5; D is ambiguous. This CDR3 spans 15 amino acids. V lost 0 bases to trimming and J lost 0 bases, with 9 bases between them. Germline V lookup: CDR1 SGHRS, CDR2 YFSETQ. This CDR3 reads CASSLGTVYQETQYF. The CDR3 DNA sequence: TGCGCCAGCAGCTTGGGAACAGTGTACCAAGAGACCCAGTACTTC.

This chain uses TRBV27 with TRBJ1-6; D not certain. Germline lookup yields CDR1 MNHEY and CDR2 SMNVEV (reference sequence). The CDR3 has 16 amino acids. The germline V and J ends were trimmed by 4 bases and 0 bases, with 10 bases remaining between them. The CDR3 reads CASSYGGSSYNSPLHF. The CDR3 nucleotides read TGTGCCAGCAGTTACGGCGGGAGCTCCTATAATTCACCCCTCCACTTT.

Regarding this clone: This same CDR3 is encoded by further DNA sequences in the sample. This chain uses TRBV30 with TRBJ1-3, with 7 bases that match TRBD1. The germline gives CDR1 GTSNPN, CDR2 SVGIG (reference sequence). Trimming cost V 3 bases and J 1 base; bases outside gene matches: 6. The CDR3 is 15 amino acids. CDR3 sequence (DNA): TGTGCCTGGAGCGGGGACAGCGATTCTGGAAACACCATATATTTT. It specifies CAWSGDSDSGNTIYF.

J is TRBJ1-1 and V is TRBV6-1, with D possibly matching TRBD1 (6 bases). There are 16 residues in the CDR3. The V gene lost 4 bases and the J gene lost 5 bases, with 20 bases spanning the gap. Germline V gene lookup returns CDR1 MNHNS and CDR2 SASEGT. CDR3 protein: CASSGPGTRIGTEAFF. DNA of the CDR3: TGTGCCAGCAGTGGTCCCGGGACAAGGATCGGGACTGAAGCTTTCTTT.